This TCR beta chain derives from a study of blood T cell repertoires in COVID-19. Trimming removed 2 bases from V and 3 bases from J, with 8 bases in between. Looked up from germline, CDR1 is GTSNPN and CDR2 is SVGIG (reference sequence). This CDR3 is 13 amino acids long. This clone is a singleton in its sample. Authors' processing steps: Quantification of nucleated cells was approximated via reference gene primer amplification. TCRdb keeps only in-frame clones here, not all; method: immunoSEQ multiplex PCR. V and J calls and clone size are copied from that table; D and trimming were computed from the DNA. Among roughly 280,000 clones listed, 88% were seen once. Grouping used clinical history reported by participants in a survey and questionnaire. In Cohort 3, a recovered donor had either two negative PCRs, clearance, or symptom resolution.

The sequence was obtained from a woman in her forties or fifties who had recovered from COVID-19. The sequenced sample was PBMCs or T cells enriched from blood (not recorded which). The chain combines TRBV30 with TRBJ1-5, with no clear D. CDR3 loop: CAWSTQYNQPQHF. The DNA for the CDR3 is TGTGCCTGGAGTACCCAGTACAATCAGCCCCAGCATTTT.